In terms of frequency, the clone carrying this T cell receptor (beta chain) is medium-sized (0.01 to 0.1%). The antigen is undetermined. This CDR3 region has 13 residues. Germline lookup yields CDR1 SGHRS and CDR2 YFSETQ. UMI-labeled 5' RACE yielded the TRB cDNA libraries. With the 5' RACE reads reprocessed, TCRdb shows one record per CDR3 protein and no DNA. The data show more than 6,500 distinct CDR3 sequences, and the top ten clones hold roughly 1.5%. The record originates from a study of CXCR3-negative and CXCR3-positive naive CD8 T cells. Study-wide results and caveats: Hydrophobicity of TRB CDR3s was greater in CXCR3-positive naive cells than in CXCR3-negative naive cells. Naive subsets displayed similar surface CD5, and TCR strength was inferred from TRB CDR3 properties.

This chain links TRBV5-1 with TRBJ2-7. The TCR originated in a human donor in good health. Some clones in this sample may be carry-over from other donors' samples. Source material: naive CXCR3+ CD8+ T cells from blood. As for subset: CD45RO-CCR7+CD27+CD95- naive CD8+ T cells expressing CXCR3 (TNR3+). CDR3 region: CASSLVGIYEQYF.